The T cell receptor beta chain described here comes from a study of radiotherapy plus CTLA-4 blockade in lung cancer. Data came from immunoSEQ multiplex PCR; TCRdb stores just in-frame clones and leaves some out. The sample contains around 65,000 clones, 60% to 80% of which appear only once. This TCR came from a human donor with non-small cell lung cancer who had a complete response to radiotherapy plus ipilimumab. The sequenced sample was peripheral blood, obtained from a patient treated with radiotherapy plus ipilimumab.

DNA of the CDR3: TGCAGCGTTGAAGACGGGGGCCGGTCAAAACTGTTTTTT. Its translation: CSVEDGGRSKLFF. The rearrangement uses TRBV29-1 and TRBJ1-4; D is perhaps TRBD1 (6 bases). The CDR3 extends over 13 amino acids. V was clipped by 0 bases and J by 10 bases, with 12 bases between them. Germline CDR1 reads SQVTM; CDR2 reads ANQGSEA.